These 18 T cell receptor beta chains were all obtained from the same sample, sequenced in a study of blood T cell repertoires in COVID-19. Some clones are missing from TCRdb's copy, which holds only in-frame ones; the method was immunoSEQ multiplex PCR. The repertoire consists of 20,000 to 30,000 clones, with 80% to 90% occurring once and the leading ten covering less than 20%. The sample consisted of peripheral blood. These receptors originate from a woman at least 80 years old with acute or convalescent COVID-19.

V is TRBV19 and J is TRBJ2-7; tentative D call: TRBD2 (6 bases). The germline V gene encodes CDR1 LNHDA and CDR2 SQIVND (reference sequence). The CDR3 sequence is 12 residues long. The V and J ends lost 10 bases and 0 bases respectively, with 10 bases between them. This chain's CDR3 is CATRGDSYEQYF. The CDR3 DNA reads TGTGCCACTCGCGGGGACTCCTACGAGCAGTACTTC.

In its sample, this clone was seen once. The chain joins TRBV30 to TRBJ1-2; TRBD1 agrees at 7 bases. There are 16 residues in the CDR3. Germline-derived CDR1 and CDR2 are GTSNPN and SVGIG (reference sequence). V trimming: 1 base; J trimming: 2 bases; junction bases outside the gene matches: 10. As DNA, the CDR3 is TGTGCCTGGAGTGGAACAGGGGCGAAGGGGAACTATGGCTACACCTTC. Its translation: CAWSGTGAKGNYGYTF.

In its sample, this clone was seen a few times. The genes are TRBV7-9 and TRBJ2-4; D is perhaps TRBD2 (6 bases). Germline V CDR1 and CDR2: SEHNR, FQNEAQ (reference sequence). This CDR3 has 15 amino acids. V lost 0 bases to trimming and J lost 0 bases, with 6 bases between them. This CDR3 reads CASSLAGGAKNIQYF. CDR3 bases: TGTGCCAGCAGCTTAGCCGGGGGAGCCAAAAACATTCAGTACTTC.

The chain carries TRBV11-2 and TRBJ2-1; D gene ambiguous. This CDR3 comprises 13 residues. Trimming stripped 10 bases from V and 0 bases from J, with 10 bases between. Germline CDR1 is SGHAT and CDR2 is FQNNGV. This chain's CDR3 is CATLGSSYNEQFF. CDR3 nucleotide sequence: TGTGCCACCCTTGGTAGCTCCTACAATGAGCAGTTCTTC.

The chain links TRBV10-3 to TRBJ1-1, with TRBD1 identical over 8 bases. V was clipped by 4 bases and J by 4 bases; unmatched bases: 5. This CDR3 has 14 amino acids. CDR1 and CDR2 from the germline V gene are ENHRY and SYGVKD. CDR3 amino acids: CAISARQGFTEAFF. CDR3 sequence (DNA): TGTGCCATCAGTGCAAGACAGGGGTTCACTGAAGCTTTCTTT.

The chain employs TRBV30 and TRBJ2-7; D is perhaps TRBD1 (6 bases). CDR1 and CDR2 from the germline V gene are GTSNPN and SVGIG (reference sequence). V was shortened by 0 bases and J by 3 bases, with 6 bases between the two germline ends. The CDR3 contains 12 residues. This CDR3 is CAWSVTGYEQYF. CDR3 nucleotide sequence: TGTGCCTGGAGTGTGACAGGCTACGAGCAGTACTTC.

This clone was recorded only once. The chain carries TRBV30 and TRBJ2-7, with D perhaps matching TRBD2 (6 bases). Germline lookup yields CDR1 GTSNPN and CDR2 SVGIG (reference sequence). CDR3 length: 13 residues. The V end was cut by 4 bases, the J end by 0 bases, with 10 bases between. The DNA of the CDR3 is TGTGCCTGGACGGGGGTAGGCTCCTACGAGCAGTACTTC. Protein sequence: CAWTGVGSYEQYF. Looking up the rest from reference TRBV30 and TRBJ2-7 gives the full variable domain: SQTIHQWPATLVQPVGSPLSLECTVEGTSNPNLYWYRQAAGRGLQLLFYSVGIGQISSEVPQNLSASRPQDRQFILSSKKLLLSDSGFYLCAWTGVGSYEQYFGPGTRLTVT.

CDR3 sequence (DNA): TGTGCCAGTACTAACATCCGGGGGACTTCTAACTATGGCTACACCTTC. This sequence encodes CASTNIRGTSNYGYTF. The chain employs TRBV19 and TRBJ1-2; TRBD1 might be the D (5 bases). The CDR3 covers 16 residues. Germline lookup yields CDR1 LNHDA and CDR2 SQIVND (reference sequence). The V and J ends lost 7 bases and 0 bases respectively, with 18 bases between them.

The chain uses TRBV7-2 and TRBJ2-4; 11 bases match TRBD2. The CDR3 length is 19 residues. Per the germline V gene, CDR1 is SGHTA and CDR2 is FQGNSA. V shed 5 bases, J shed 0 bases, and the junction held 12 bases outside the gene matches. CDR3 sequence: CASSAPGTSGSLAKNIQYF. CDR3 sequence (DNA): TGTGCCAGCAGCGCCCCCGGGACTAGCGGTTCTCTAGCCAAAAACATTCAGTACTTC.

The chain employs TRBV9 and TRBJ1-6; no clear D gene. This CDR3 contains 16 residues. CDR1 is SGDLS and CDR2 is YYNGEE in the germline V gene. Trimming cost V 2 bases and J 7 bases, with 16 bases left between them. The DNA of the CDR3 is TGTGCCAGCAGCGTTGCCGGGAAAAAACTAAATTCACCCCTCCACTTT. Protein product: CASSVAGKKLNSPLHF.

The V and J genes are TRBV5-4 and TRBJ2-1, with TRBD2 matching 10 bases. CDR1 and CDR2 (germline): SGHNT, YYREEE (reference sequence). The CDR3 is made up of 16 amino acids. With 4 bases clipped from V and 3 bases from J, the junction kept 7 bases outside the gene matches. As DNA, the CDR3 is TGTGCCAGCAGCCCCGGTGGACTAGCGGACTACAATGAGCAGTTCTTC. Translation gives CASSPGGLADYNEQFF. Complete variable domain (other parts from reference TRBV5-4 and TRBJ2-1): ETGVTQSPTHLIKTRGQQVTLRCSSQSGHNTVSWYQQALGQGPQFIFQYYREEENGRGNFPPRFSGLQFPNYSSELNVNALELDDSALYLCASSPGGLADYNEQFFGPGTRLTVL.

The chain joins TRBV7-8 to TRBJ2-7; a weak D match, TRBD2 (6 bases). CDR1 is SGHVS and CDR2 is FQNEAQ in the germline V gene. The CDR3 is 11 residues long. V was clipped by 8 bases and J by 4 bases, with 9 bases between them. CDR3 sequence: CASGRQYEQYF. The CDR3 bases are TGTGCCAGCGGGAGGCAATACGAGCAGTACTTC.

The gene calls are TRBV11-2 and TRBJ1-2, with a possible D match to TRBD1 (6 bases). Germline lookup yields CDR1 SGHAT and CDR2 FQNNGV. The V gene lost 3 bases and the J gene lost 2 bases, with 13 bases spanning the gap. This CDR3 has 15 amino acids. CDR3 coding DNA: TGTGCCAGCAGCTTCCAGACAGGTGCCAACTATGGCTACACCTTC. Residues: CASSFQTGANYGYTF.

This chain uses TRBV3-1 (or the pseudogene TRBV3-2) with TRBJ1-2; D is unresolved. The CDR3 runs 11 residues. V lost 10 bases and J lost 5, with 11 bases in between. Germline V gene data show CDR1 as LGHDT and CDR2 as YNNKEL (reference sequence). DNA for the CDR3: TGTGCCACATCGGCGGGTTATGGCTACACCTTC. It specifies CATSAGYGYTF.

The rearrangement joins TRBV5-4 to TRBJ2-3; TRBD2 is a possible D gene (6 bases). Germline V CDR1 and CDR2: SGHNT, YYREEE (reference sequence). This CDR3 spans 16 amino acids. Trimming stripped 0 bases from V and 1 base from J, with 12 bases between. CDR3 in DNA: TGTGCCAGCAGCTTGGGTATCGGGAGCGGCACAGATACGCAGTATTTT. This codes for CASSLGIGSGTDTQYF. Based on the CDR3 plus reference TRBV5-4 and TRBJ2-3, the full variable domain is ETGVTQSPTHLIKTRGQQVTLRCSSQSGHNTVSWYQQALGQGPQFIFQYYREEENGRGNFPPRFSGLQFPNYSSELNVNALELDDSALYLCASSLGIGSGTDTQYFGPGTRLTVL.

This chain uses TRBV7-8 with TRBJ2-7; perhaps TRBD1 as D (7 bases). The CDR3 totals 14 residues. Germline loops: CDR1 SGHVS, CDR2 FQNEAQ. V was shortened by 7 bases and J by 0 bases, with 13 bases between the two germline ends. The CDR3 DNA sequence: TGTGCCAGCATGACAGGGAGGAGCTCCTACGAGCAGTACTTC. Translated, it gives CASMTGRSSYEQYF. Drawing the rest from reference TRBV7-8 and TRBJ2-7, the complete variable domain is GAGVSQSPRYKVAKRGQDVALRCDPISGHVSLFWYQQALGQGPEFLTYFQNEAQLDKSGLPSDRFFAERPEGSVSTLKIQRTQQEDSAVYLCASMTGRSSYEQYFGPGTRLTVT.

This clone was recorded once. The gene calls are TRBV29-1 and TRBJ2-6; the match to TRBD2 covers 13 bases. J was trimmed by 4 bases and V by 7 bases; bases with no gene match: 7. CDR3 size: 16 residues. CDR1 is SQVTM, CDR2 ANQGSEA, per germline. For the CDR3, the DNA is TGCAGCGCCACTAGCGGGAGGGCCCTGGGGGCCAACGTCCTGACTTTC. It yields the protein CSATSGRALGANVLTF.

The chain links TRBV10-1 to TRBJ2-5; TRBD1 matches 10 bases. The CDR3 contains 16 residues. The V gene's germline CDR1 is WNHNN and CDR2 SYGVQD (reference sequence). V trimming: 5 bases; J trimming: 5 bases; junction bases outside the gene matches: 11. As DNA, the CDR3 is TGCGCCAGCAGTACCAAGACAGGGGGCGCGAAGGAGACCCAGTACTTC. Translated, it gives CASSTKTGGAKETQYF.